This T cell receptor beta chain was identified during a study of long-term antiretroviral therapy in people with HIV. Broader study findings: ART was followed by higher diversity that remained below transplant donor controls. All time points showed a repertoire dominated by clones expanded before ART.

The assay used was immunoSEQ (version v3.0), run at survey level. 40,000-50,000 T-cell genomes per sample were the sequencing target. Here immunoSEQ multiplex PCR was the method, and the copy in TCRdb shows in-frame clones only, minus some. The sample carries 45,000 or so clones, 94% recorded once. V was trimmed by 5 bases and J by 4 bases, leaving 23 bases between them. The CDR3 contains 17 residues. The germline gives CDR1 SGHAT, CDR2 FQNNGV. Concerning this clone: The antigen remains unidentified.

Sequencing was performed on unsorted PBMCs, taken about 9.1 years after starting antiretroviral therapy. The clonotype was recovered from a young man with HIV. The chain links TRBV11-2 to TRBJ1-1; D unclear. The CDR3 is CASSALPPTGLGTEAFF. CDR3 in DNA: TGTGCCAGCAGCGCACTCCCTCCGACTGGGTTGGGCACTGAAGCTTTCTTT. The variable domain in full, completed from reference TRBV11-2 and TRBJ1-1, reads EAGVAQSPRYKIIEKRQSVAFWCNPISGHATLYWYQQILGQGPKLLIQFQNNGVVDDSQLPKDRFSAERLKGVDSTLKIQPAKLEDSAVYLCASSALPPTGLGTEAFFGQGTRLTVV.